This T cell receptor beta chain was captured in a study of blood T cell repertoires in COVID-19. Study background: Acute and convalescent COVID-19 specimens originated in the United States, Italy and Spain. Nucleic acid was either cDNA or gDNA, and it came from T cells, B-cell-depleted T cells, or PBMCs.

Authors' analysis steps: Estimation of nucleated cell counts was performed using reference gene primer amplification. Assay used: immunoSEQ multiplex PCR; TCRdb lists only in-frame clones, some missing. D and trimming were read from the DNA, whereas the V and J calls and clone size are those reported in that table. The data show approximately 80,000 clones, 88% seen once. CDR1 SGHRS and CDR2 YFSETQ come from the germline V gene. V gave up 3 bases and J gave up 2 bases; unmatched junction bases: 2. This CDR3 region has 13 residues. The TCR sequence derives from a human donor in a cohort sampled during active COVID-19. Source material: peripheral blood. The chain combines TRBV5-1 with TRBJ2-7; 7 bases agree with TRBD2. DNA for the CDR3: TGCGCCAGCAGCTCCGGGGGGACCTACGAGCAGTACTTC. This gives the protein CASSSGGTYEQYF.